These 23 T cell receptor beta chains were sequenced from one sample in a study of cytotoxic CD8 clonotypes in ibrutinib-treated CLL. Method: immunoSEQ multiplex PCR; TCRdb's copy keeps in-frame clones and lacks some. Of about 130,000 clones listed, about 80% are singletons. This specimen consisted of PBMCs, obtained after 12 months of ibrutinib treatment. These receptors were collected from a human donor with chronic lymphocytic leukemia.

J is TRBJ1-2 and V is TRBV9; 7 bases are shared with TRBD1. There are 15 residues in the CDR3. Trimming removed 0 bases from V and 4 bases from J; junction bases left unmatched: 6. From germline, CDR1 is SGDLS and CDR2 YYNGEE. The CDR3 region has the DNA TGTGCCAGCAGCGTAGCGACAGGGAGGAGCTATGGCTACACCTTC. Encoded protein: CASSVATGRSYGYTF.

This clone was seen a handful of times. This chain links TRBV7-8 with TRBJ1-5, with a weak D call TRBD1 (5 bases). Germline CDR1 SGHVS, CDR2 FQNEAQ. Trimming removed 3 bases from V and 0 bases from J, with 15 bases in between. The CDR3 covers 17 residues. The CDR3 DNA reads TGTGCCAGCAGCTTGTTGGGCCGACAGTTTAGCAATCAGCCCCAGCATTTT. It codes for CASSLLGRQFSNQPQHF.

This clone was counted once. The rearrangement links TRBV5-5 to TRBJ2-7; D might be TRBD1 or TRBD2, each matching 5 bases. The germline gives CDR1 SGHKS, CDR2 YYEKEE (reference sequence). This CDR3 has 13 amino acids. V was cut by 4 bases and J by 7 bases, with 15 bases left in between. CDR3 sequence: CASSRGLAREQYF. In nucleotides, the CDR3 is TGTGCCAGCAGCCGGGGCCTCGCGAGGGAGCAGTACTTC.

This chain's CDR3 is CSVEARVDGYTF. The CDR3, as DNA: TGCAGCGTTGAGGCACGGGTAGATGGCTACACCTTC. The chain employs TRBV29-1 and TRBJ1-2; no firm D call. From germline, CDR1 is SQVTM and CDR2 ANQGSEA. This CDR3 has 12 amino acids. Trimming removed 3 bases at V and 6 bases at J, with 11 bases between.

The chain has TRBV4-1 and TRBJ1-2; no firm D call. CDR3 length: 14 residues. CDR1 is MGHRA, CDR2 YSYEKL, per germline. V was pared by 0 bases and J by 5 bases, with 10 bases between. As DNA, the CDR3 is TGCGCCAGCAGCCAAGATCTTAGAATTTATGGCTACACCTTC. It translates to CASSQDLRIYGYTF.

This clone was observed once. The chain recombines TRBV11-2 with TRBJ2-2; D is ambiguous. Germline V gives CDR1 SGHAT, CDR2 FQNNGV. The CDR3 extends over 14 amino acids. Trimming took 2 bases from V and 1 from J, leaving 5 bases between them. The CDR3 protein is CASSLSVNTGELFF. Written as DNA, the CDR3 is TGTGCCAGCAGCTTATCGGTGAACACCGGGGAGCTGTTTTTT.

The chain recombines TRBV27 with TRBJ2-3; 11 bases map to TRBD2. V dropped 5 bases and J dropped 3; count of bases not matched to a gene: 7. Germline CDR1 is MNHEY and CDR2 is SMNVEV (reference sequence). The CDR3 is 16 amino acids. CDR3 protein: CASSNTLAGETDTQYF. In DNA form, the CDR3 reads TGTGCCAGCAGTAATACACTAGCGGGAGAAACAGATACGCAGTATTTT.

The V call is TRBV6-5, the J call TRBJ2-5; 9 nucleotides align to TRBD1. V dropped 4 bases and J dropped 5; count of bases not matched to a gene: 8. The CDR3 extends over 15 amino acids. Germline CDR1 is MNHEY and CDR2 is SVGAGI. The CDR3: CASSSGQGHLETQYF. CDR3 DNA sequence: TGTGCCAGCAGTTCGGGACAGGGCCACTTGGAGACCCAGTACTTC.

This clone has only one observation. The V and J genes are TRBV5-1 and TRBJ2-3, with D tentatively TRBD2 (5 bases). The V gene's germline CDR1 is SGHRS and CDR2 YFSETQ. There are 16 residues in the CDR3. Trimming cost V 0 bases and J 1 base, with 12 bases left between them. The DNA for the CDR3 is TGCGCCAGCAGCTTGGTTATAACGGAGGGCACAGATACGCAGTATTTT. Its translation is CASSLVITEGTDTQYF.

The CDR3 sequence is CASSLAAYRSGYTF. The CDR3 coding sequence is TGTGCCAGCAGCTTAGCCGCATACAGGAGTGGCTACACCTTC. The V and J genes are TRBV11-2 and TRBJ1-2; D is possibly TRBD1 (5 bases). This CDR3 comprises 14 residues. V was clipped by 1 base and J by 7 bases, with 13 bases between them. Germline CDR1 and CDR2: SGHAT and FQNNGV. Looking up the rest from reference TRBV11-2 and TRBJ1-2 gives the full variable domain: EAGVAQSPRYKIIEKRQSVAFWCNPISGHATLYWYQQILGQGPKLLIQFQNNGVVDDSQLPKDRFSAERLKGVDSTLKIQPAKLEDSAVYLCASSLAAYRSGYTFGSGTRLTVV.

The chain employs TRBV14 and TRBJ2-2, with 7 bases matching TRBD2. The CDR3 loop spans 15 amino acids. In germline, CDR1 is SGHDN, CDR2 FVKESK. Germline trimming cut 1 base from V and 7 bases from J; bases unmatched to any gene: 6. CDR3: CASSQVGRQSGELFF. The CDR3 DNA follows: TGTGCCAGCAGCCAAGTCGGGAGGCAGAGCGGGGAGCTGTTTTTT.

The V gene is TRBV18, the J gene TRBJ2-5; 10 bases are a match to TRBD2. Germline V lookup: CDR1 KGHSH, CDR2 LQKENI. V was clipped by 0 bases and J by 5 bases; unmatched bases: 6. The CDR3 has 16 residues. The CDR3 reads CASSPPSSGRLETQYF. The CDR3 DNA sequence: TGTGCCAGCTCACCACCCTCTAGCGGGAGATTGGAGACCCAGTACTTC.

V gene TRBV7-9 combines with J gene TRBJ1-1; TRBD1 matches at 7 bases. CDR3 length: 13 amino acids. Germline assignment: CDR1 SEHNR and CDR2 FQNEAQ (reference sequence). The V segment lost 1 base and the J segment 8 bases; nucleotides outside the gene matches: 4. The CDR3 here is CASSLVHRGEAFF. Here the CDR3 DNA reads TGTGCCAGCAGCTTAGTACACAGGGGAGAAGCTTTCTTT. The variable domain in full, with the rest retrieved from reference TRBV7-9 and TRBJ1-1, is DTGVSQNPRHKITKRGQNVTFRCDPISEHNRLYWYRQTLGQGPEFLTYFQNEAQLEKSRLLSDRFSAERPKGSFSTLEIQRTEQGDSAMYLCASSLVHRGEAFFGQGTRLTVV.

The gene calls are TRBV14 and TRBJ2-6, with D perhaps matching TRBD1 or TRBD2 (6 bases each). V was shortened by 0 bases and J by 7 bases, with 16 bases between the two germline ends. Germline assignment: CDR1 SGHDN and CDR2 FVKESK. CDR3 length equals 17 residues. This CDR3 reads CASSQDLGGGQANVLTF. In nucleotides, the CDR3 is TGTGCCAGCAGCCAAGATTTAGGAGGGGGTCAAGCCAACGTCCTGACTTTC.

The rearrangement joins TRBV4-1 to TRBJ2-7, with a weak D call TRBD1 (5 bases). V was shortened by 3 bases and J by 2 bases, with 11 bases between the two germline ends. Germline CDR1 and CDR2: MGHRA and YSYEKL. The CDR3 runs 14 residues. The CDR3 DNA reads TGCGCCAGCAGCCAGGCTAGGGGAACCTACGAGCAGTACTTC. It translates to CASSQARGTYEQYF.

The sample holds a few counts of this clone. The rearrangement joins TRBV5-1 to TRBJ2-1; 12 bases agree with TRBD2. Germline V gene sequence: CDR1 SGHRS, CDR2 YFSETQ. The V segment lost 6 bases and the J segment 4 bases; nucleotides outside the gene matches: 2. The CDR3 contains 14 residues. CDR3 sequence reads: CASNGLAGYNEQFF. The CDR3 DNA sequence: TGCGCCAGCAACGGACTAGCGGGGTACAATGAGCAGTTCTTC. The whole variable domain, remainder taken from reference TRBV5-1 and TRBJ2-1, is KAGVTQTPRYLIKTRGQQVTLSCSPISGHRSVSWYQQTPGQGLQFLFEYFSETQRNKGNFPGRFSGRQFSNSRSEMNVSTLELGDSALYLCASNGLAGYNEQFFGPGTRLTVL.

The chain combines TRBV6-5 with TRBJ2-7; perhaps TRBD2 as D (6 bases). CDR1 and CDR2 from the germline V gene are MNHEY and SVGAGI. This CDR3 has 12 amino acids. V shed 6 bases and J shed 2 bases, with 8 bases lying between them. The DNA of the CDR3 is TGTGCCAGCAGGGGGGGAACCTACGAGCAGTACTTC. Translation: CASRGGTYEQYF.

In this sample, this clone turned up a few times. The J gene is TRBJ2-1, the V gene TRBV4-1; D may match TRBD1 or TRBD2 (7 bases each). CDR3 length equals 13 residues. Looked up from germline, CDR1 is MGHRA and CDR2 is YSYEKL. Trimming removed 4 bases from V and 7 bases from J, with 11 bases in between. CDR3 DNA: TGCGCCAGCAGCCTCCAGGGGGGGAATGAGCAGTTCTTC. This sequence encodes CASSLQGGNEQFF.

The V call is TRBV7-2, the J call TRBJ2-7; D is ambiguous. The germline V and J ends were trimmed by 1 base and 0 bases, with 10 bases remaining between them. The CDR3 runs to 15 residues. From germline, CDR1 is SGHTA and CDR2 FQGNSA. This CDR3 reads CASSLGGLISYEQYF. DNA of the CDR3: TGTGCCAGCAGCTTAGGAGGCCTGATCTCCTACGAGCAGTACTTC.

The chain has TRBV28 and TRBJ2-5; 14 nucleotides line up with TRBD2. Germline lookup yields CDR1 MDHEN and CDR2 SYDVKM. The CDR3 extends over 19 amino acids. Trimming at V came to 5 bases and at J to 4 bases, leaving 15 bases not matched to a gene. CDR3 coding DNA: TGTGCCAGCAGTCAAAACTCGGGACTAGCGGGAGTCGGTAGAGAGACCCAGTACTTC. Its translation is CASSQNSGLAGVGRETQYF.

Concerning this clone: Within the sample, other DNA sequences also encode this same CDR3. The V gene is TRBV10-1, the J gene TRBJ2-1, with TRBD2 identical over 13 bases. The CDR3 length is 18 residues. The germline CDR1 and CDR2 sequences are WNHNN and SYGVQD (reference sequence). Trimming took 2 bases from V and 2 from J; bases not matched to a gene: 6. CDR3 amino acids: CASSEGLAGVGAYNEQFF. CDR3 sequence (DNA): TGCGCCAGCAGTGAGGGACTAGCGGGAGTGGGGGCCTACAATGAGCAGTTCTTC.

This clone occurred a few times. The CDR3 sequence: CASSWRVGTEAFF. The CDR3 bases are TGTGCCAGCAGTTGGAGGGTGGGCACTGAAGCTTTCTTT. V usage is TRBV28 and J usage is TRBJ1-1; D gene uncertain. Per germline, CDR1 MDHEN and CDR2 SYDVKM. This CDR3 has 13 residues. V lost 4 bases and J 4 bases, leaving 10 bases between the germline ends.

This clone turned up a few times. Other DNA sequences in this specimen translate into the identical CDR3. CDR3 coding DNA: TGCAGCGTCTTAGGCGGGAGCTACAATGAGCAGTTCTTC. Residues: CSVLGGSYNEQFF. This rearrangement joins TRBV29-1 to TRBJ2-1; 7 bases align to TRBD2. The CDR3 spans 13 residues. CDR1 is SQVTM and CDR2 is ANQGSEA in the germline V gene. Losses at the gene ends were 6 bases for V and 3 bases for J; bases not matched to a gene: 5.